In this sample, the clone carrying this TCR beta chain turned up a few times. Its specificity is not known. This entry is derived from a study of response to subunit inactivated influenza vaccine. The germline V gene has CDR1 DFQATT and CDR2 SNEGSKA (reference sequence). This CDR3 has 13 residues. The V end lost 0 bases, the J end lost 8 bases, and 13 bases lay between the germline ends. TCRdb fed the RT-PCR reads into MiXCR, producing one record per CDR3 protein. The sample has about 800,000 distinct CDR3 sequences, around 20% seen once; the top ten hold roughly 10%. Study findings and constraints: Each seasonal flu vaccination may recruit only limited new T cells, authors suggested.

This specimen was PBMCs from blood, taken around 5 days after vaccination. This receptor was obtained from a man in his fifties or sixties who received an inactivated influenza vaccine. V gene TRBV20-1 combines with J gene TRBJ1-2; no reliable D call. The CDR3 region has the DNA TGCAGTGCTAGAGATTATAGTTTAGGGGGCTACACCTTC. This translates into CSARDYSLGGYTF.